This T cell receptor beta chain came from a study of OX40 agonist ivuxolimab in advanced cancers. In the study overall: Two patients with cutaneous melanoma and one with hepatocellular carcinoma, three in total, showed partial responses.

There are a few counts of this clone. The target antigen is unknown. Measured with immunoSEQ multiplex PCR; TCRdb has only the in-frame clones, and not every one. The sample shows some 59,000 clones, more than 65% of them seen only once. Study-level findings and limits: Clonal expansion from baseline to week 6 occurred in both CD4+ and CD8+ T cells. Among patients with partial responses at 0.1-3.0 mg/kg, clonal expansion was among the lowest. More expanded clones were found, on average, in CD8+ than in CD4+ T cells.

The CDR3 extends over 14 amino acids. Looked up from germline, CDR1 is MNHNY and CDR2 is SVGAGI (reference sequence). V was pared by 8 bases and J by 0 bases, with 10 bases between. The sequence was collected from an adult with an advanced solid tumor such as melanoma, head and neck, liver or kidney cancer. The source was CD4+ or CD8+ T cells sorted from blood, collected in a trial of the OX40 agonist ivuxolimab. The chain couples TRBV6-6 to TRBJ2-2; no firm D call. CDR3 nucleotide sequence: TGTGCCAGCTCTGTCAGGACGAACACCGGGGAGCTGTTTTTT. Translating gives CASSVRTNTGELFF.